This T cell receptor (beta chain) was captured in a study of blood T cell repertoires in COVID-19. The germline gives CDR1 MNHEY, CDR2 SVGAGI. This CDR3 is built from 13 residues. Between the trimmed V and J ends, which lost 6 bases and 5 bases, there was a span of 8 bases. About this clone: At the DNA level, this CDR3 is encoded by other sequences in the same sample as well.

Participants reported their clinical history, and cohort assignment relied on those reports. Clones were sequenced by immunoSEQ multiplex PCR, and TCRdb holds only the in-frame ones, with some missing. This sample has 350,000 to 450,000 clones, with nearly 90% found just once. The chain has TRBV6-5 and TRBJ1-6, with TRBD1 as a possible D gene (6 bases). The receptor's source is a woman in her 30s who had recovered from COVID-19. The source material was PBMCs or T cells enriched from blood (not recorded which). The CDR3 reads CASRQGNNSPLHF. The CDR3, as DNA: TGTGCCAGCAGACAGGGAAATAATTCACCCCTCCACTTT.